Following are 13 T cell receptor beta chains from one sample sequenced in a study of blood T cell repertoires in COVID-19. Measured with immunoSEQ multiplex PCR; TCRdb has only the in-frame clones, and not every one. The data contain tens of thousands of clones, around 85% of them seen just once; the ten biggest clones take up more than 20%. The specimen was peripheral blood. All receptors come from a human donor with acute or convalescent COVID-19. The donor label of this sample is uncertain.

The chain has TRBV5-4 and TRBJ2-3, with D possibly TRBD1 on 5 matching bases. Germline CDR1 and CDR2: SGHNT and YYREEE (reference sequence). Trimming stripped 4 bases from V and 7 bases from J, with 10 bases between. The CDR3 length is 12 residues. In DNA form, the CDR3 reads TGTGCCAGCAGCACGGACACTAATACGCAGTATTTT. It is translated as CASSTDTNTQYF.

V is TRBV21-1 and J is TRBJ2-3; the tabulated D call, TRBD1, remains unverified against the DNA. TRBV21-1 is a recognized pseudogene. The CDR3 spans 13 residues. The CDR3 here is CASSRRDRQTQYF. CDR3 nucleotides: TGTGCCAGCAGCAGACGAGACAGGCAGACGCAGTATTTT.

The CDR3 DNA reads TGTGCCAGCAGCCAACGGGGGACTAGCGGACGACTCCATGAGCAGTTCTTC. Translated, it gives CASSQRGTSGRLHEQFF. The chain combines TRBV4-2 with TRBJ2-1; 11 bases align to TRBD2. The ends lost 2 bases at V and 8 bases at J; junction bases unmatched: 11. This CDR3 comprises 17 residues. Germline V CDR1 and CDR2: LGHNA, YNFKEQ.

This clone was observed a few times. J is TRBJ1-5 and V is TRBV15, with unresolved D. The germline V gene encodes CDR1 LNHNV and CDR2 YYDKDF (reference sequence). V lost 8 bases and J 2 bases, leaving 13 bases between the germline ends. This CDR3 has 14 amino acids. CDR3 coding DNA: TGTGCCACCTCACAGACATGGGGCAATCAGCCCCAGCATTTT. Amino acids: CATSQTWGNQPQHF. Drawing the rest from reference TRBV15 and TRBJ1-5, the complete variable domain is DAMVIQNPRYQVTQFGKPVTLSCSQTLNHNVMYWYQQKSSQAPKLLFHYYDKDFNNEADTPDNFQSRRPNTSFCFLDIRSPGLGDTAMYLCATSQTWGNQPQHFGDGTRLSIL.

This CDR3 reads CASSEEGGKNSPLHF. Here the CDR3 DNA reads TGTGCCAGCAGTGAAGAGGGCGGAAAGAATTCACCCCTCCACTTT. The V call is TRBV6-4, the J call TRBJ1-6; no firm D call. V was cut by 3 bases and J by 7 bases, with 13 bases left in between. The CDR3 is 15 amino acids. Germline V gene sequence: CDR1 MRHNA, CDR2 SNTAGT.

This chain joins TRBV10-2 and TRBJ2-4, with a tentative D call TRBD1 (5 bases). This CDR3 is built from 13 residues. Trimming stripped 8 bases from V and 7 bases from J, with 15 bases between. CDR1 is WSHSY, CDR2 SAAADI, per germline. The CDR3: CASSQGLRNIQYF. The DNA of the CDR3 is TGCGCCAGCTCGCAGGGATTAAGGAACATTCAGTACTTC.

The CDR3 reads CASRPGLDPGELFF. The CDR3 region has the DNA TGTGCCAGCAGACCGGGACTAGACCCCGGGGAGCTGTTTTTT. V usage is TRBV6-6 and J usage is TRBJ2-2; TRBD2 matches 8 bases. Germline lookup yields CDR1 MNHNY and CDR2 SVGAGI (reference sequence). The trim removed 6 bases at V and 6 bases at J, leaving 6 bases unmatched. This CDR3 is built from 14 residues.

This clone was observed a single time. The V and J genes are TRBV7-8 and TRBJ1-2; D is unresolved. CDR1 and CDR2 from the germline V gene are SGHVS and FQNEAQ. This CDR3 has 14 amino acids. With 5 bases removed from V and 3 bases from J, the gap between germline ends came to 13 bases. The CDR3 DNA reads TGTGCCAGCAGCCCCACCACAGACCACTATGGCTACACCTTC. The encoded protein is CASSPTTDHYGYTF.

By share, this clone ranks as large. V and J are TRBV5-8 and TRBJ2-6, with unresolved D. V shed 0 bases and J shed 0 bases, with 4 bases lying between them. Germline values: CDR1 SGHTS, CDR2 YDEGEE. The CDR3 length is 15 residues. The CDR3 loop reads CASSLGDSGANVLTF. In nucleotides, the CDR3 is TGTGCCAGCAGCTTGGGAGACTCTGGGGCCAACGTCCTGACTTTC.

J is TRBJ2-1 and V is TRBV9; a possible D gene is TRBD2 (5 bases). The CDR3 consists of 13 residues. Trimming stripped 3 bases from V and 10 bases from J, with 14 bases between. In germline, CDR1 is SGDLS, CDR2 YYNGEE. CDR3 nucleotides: TGTGCCAGCAGCGGAGGGCTAGAGAGCGAGCAGTTCTTC. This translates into CASSGGLESEQFF.

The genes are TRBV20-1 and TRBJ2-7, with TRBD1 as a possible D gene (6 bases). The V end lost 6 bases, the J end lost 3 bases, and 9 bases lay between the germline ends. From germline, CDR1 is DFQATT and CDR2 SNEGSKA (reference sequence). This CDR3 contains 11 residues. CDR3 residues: CSAPDSYEQYF. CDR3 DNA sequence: TGCAGTGCACCGGACAGCTACGAGCAGTACTTC.

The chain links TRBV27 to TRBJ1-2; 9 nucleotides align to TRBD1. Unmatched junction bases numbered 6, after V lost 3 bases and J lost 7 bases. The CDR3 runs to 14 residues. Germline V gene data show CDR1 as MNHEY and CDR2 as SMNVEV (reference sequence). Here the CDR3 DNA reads TGTGCCAGCAGTTTTATGGGACAGGGCGGTGGCTACACCTTC. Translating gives CASSFMGQGGGYTF.

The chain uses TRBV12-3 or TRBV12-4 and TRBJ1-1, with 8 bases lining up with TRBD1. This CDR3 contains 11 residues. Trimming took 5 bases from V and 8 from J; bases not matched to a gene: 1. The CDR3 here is CASSRDREAFF. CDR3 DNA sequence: TGTGCCAGCAGTCGGGACAGGGAAGCTTTCTTT.